These 32 T cell receptor beta chains share one sample of origin, sequenced in a study of beta chain features in type 1 diabetes. Study-wide findings and caveats: Shortening that was moderate but significant affected the TCRB CDR3s of Type 1 diabetes patients in all four CD4+ subsets.

Their specific antigens are unknown. The entirety of the isolated RNA underwent reverse transcription, so expressed TCRB transcripts were sequenced. Assay: immunoSEQ multiplex PCR; the TCRdb copy retains only in-frame clones and omits some. The sample consists of about 300,000 clones, about 13% of them appearing once. The sample comprised naive CD4+ T cells from blood. Every receptor here comes from a woman aged 18-29 years with type 1 diabetes.

V gene TRBV5-1 combines with J gene TRBJ2-7; the match to TRBD2 covers 8 bases. J was trimmed by 7 bases and V by 4 bases; bases with no gene match: 13. Germline V CDR1 and CDR2: SGHRS, YFSETQ. The CDR3 is made up of 15 amino acids. The CDR3 sequence is CASSNPGTSPWEQYF. The CDR3 bases are TGCGCCAGCAGCAACCCCGGGACTAGTCCGTGGGAGCAGTACTTC.

The chain has TRBV19 and TRBJ2-1, with a possible D match to TRBD2 (6 bases). V was shortened by 2 bases and J by 7 bases, with 15 bases between the two germline ends. CDR1 LNHDA and CDR2 SQIVND come from the germline V gene (reference sequence). The CDR3 covers 15 residues. CDR3 sequence (DNA): TGTGCCAGTAGTATAAGGAGGGAAGGGGATAATGAGCAGTTCTTC. Translating gives CASSIRREGDNEQFF.

This clone was seen only a few times. The rearrangement links TRBV5-1 to TRBJ2-7; unclear D gene. Germline V gives CDR1 SGHRS, CDR2 YFSETQ. V was clipped by 4 bases and J by 2 bases, with 16 bases between them. The CDR3 is made up of 15 amino acids. This CDR3 reads CASSPTELNPYEQYF. In nucleotides, the CDR3 is TGCGCCAGCAGCCCAACAGAGCTAAATCCCTACGAGCAGTACTTC.

J is TRBJ2-2 and V is TRBV15; D not certain. CDR3 length: 14 residues. Germline assignment: CDR1 LNHNV and CDR2 YYDKDF (reference sequence). The germline V and J ends were trimmed by 0 bases and 6 bases, with 8 bases remaining between them. The CDR3 loop is CATSRDPRSGELFF. CDR3 coding DNA: TGTGCCACCAGCAGAGATCCGAGGTCCGGGGAGCTGTTTTTT.

This clone has only a few counts. V gene TRBV11-2 combines with J gene TRBJ2-1; 11 nucleotides line up with TRBD2. The length of the CDR3 is 15 residues. Germline CDR1 reads SGHAT; CDR2 reads FQNNGV. Losses at the gene ends were 1 base for V and 7 bases for J; bases not matched to a gene: 3. This chain's CDR3 is CASSLGTSGRNEQFF. The CDR3 bases are TGTGCCAGCAGCTTAGGAACTAGCGGGAGAAATGAGCAGTTCTTC.

The chain has TRBV19 and TRBJ2-1, with 8 positions matching TRBD2. V was clipped by 6 bases and J by 0 bases; unmatched bases: 7. Germline V lookup: CDR1 LNHDA, CDR2 SQIVND (reference sequence). The CDR3 runs to 16 residues. CDR3: CASSPRTSRSYNEQFF. The CDR3 DNA is TGTGCCAGTAGCCCCCGGACTAGCCGCTCCTACAATGAGCAGTTCTTC.

This clone was counted a few times. The V and J genes are TRBV5-6 and TRBJ2-5, with 9 bases lining up with TRBD2. The CDR3 length is 17 residues. V shed 3 bases, J shed 1 base, and the junction held 10 bases outside the gene matches. CDR1 is SGHDT, CDR2 YYEEEE, per germline. The chain's CDR3 is CASSSTWTSAAQETQYF. The DNA of the CDR3 is TGTGCCAGCAGCTCTACCTGGACTAGCGCAGCCCAAGAGACCCAGTACTTC. Drawing the rest from reference TRBV5-6 and TRBJ2-5, the complete variable domain is DAGVTQSPTHLIKTRGQQVTLRCSPKSGHDTVSWYQQALGQGPQFIFQYYEEEERQRGNFPDRFSGHQFPNYSSELNVNALLLGDSALYLCASSSTWTSAAQETQYFGPGTRLLVL.

The rearrangement links TRBV18 to TRBJ1-2, with a tentative D call TRBD1 (5 bases). Germline V lookup: CDR1 KGHSH, CDR2 LQKENI. This CDR3 is 15 amino acids long. V was shortened by 3 bases and J by 7 bases, with 18 bases between the two germline ends. The CDR3 spells CASSPGHPEVGGYTF. The CDR3 coding sequence is TGTGCCAGCTCACCCGGACATCCCGAAGTGGGTGGCTACACCTTC.

This clone was seen a few times. The chain recombines TRBV7-2 with TRBJ2-3, with no clear D. The CDR3 contains 13 residues. Trimming took 5 bases from V and 0 from J, leaving 6 bases between them. Germline CDR1 SGHTA, CDR2 FQGNSA. CDR3 bases: TGTGCCAGCAGCGCCCAGAGCACAGATACGCAGTATTTT. It translates to CASSAQSTDTQYF.

The gene calls are TRBV27 and TRBJ2-1, with 7 positions matching TRBD2. The CDR3 consists of 16 residues. Losses at the gene ends were 3 bases for V and 4 bases for J; bases not matched to a gene: 9. The germline CDR1 and CDR2 sequences are MNHEY and SMNVEV (reference sequence). The CDR3 bases are TGTGCCAGCAGTTTGAGGATGGGACTACCATACAATGAGCAGTTCTTC. It translates to CASSLRMGLPYNEQFF.

The CDR3 DNA sequence: TGTGCCAGCAGCGTAGATAGGGCTAGCGGGAGACTACAAGAGACCCAGTACTTC. It specifies CASSVDRASGRLQETQYF. The chain couples TRBV9 to TRBJ2-5; 10 bases match TRBD2. The germline V gene has CDR1 SGDLS and CDR2 YYNGEE. The junction had 10 bases not matched to a gene; V was cut back by 0 bases and J by 2 bases. The CDR3 loop spans 18 amino acids.

J is TRBJ2-1 and V is TRBV30; weak D call: TRBD2 (6 bases). CDR1 is GTSNPN, CDR2 SVGIG, per germline (reference sequence). There are 14 residues in the CDR3. Trimming pared 4 bases from V and 0 bases from J, leaving 10 bases between. CDR3 sequence (DNA): TGTGCCTGGATCCAGGGAGGCTCCTACAATGAGCAGTTCTTC. Amino acids: CAWIQGGSYNEQFF.

This clone has more than one count but fewer than ten. This chain links TRBV5-4 with TRBJ2-7, with 7 bases matching TRBD2. Unmatched junction bases numbered 8, after V lost 4 bases and J lost 4 bases. CDR1 is SGHNT, CDR2 YYREEE, per germline (reference sequence). The CDR3 has 14 residues. CDR3 in DNA: TGTGCCAGCAGCACGGGACTACACCCGTACGAGCAGTACTTC. Protein: CASSTGLHPYEQYF.

The genes are TRBV20-1 and TRBJ1-2, with TRBD1 identical over 7 bases. With V trimmed by 5 bases and J by 8 bases, 5 bases remained unmatched. Germline assignment: CDR1 DFQATT and CDR2 SNEGSKA (reference sequence). CDR3 size: 11 residues. The CDR3 DNA reads TGCAGTGCTGCTAGGGGGCAAGGCTACACCTTC. Encoded protein: CSAARGQGYTF.

The V and J genes are TRBV9 and TRBJ1-2; 7 bases fit TRBD1. Looked up from germline, CDR1 is SGDLS and CDR2 is YYNGEE. CDR3 length: 14 amino acids. With 4 bases clipped from V and 2 bases from J, the junction kept 5 bases outside the gene matches. Here the CDR3 DNA reads TGTGCCAGCAGCCCCGCAGGGGGAAACTATGGCTACACCTTC. Its protein is CASSPAGGNYGYTF.

J is TRBJ1-5 and V is TRBV6-1, with 7 bases matching TRBD1. The germline CDR1 and CDR2 sequences are MNHNS and SASEGT. Germline trimming cut 7 bases from V and 8 bases from J; bases unmatched to any gene: 11. This CDR3 is 14 amino acids long. The CDR3 sequence is CASILQGSGKPQHF. The CDR3 nucleotides read TGTGCCAGCATTCTACAGGGGTCTGGGAAGCCCCAGCATTTT.

A few counts support this clone. V gene TRBV19 combines with J gene TRBJ1-1; TRBD1 matches 9 bases. The CDR3 consists of 16 residues. The V and J ends lost 4 bases and 6 bases, in that order; junction bases with no gene match: 12. Germline lookup yields CDR1 LNHDA and CDR2 SQIVND (reference sequence). CDR3 bases: TGTGCCAGTAGTAAATACACCGGGACAGGGAGGCCTGAAGCTTTCTTT. Translation: CASSKYTGTGRPEAFF.

Only a few counts were recorded for this clone. V and J are TRBV19 and TRBJ2-1; 7 nucleotides align to TRBD1. After removal of 6 bases from V and 13 bases from J, the junction contained 9 bases not matched to a gene. CDR3 length: 12 residues. CDR1 and CDR2 (germline): LNHDA, SQIVND (reference sequence). The CDR3 spells CASSPKDRTQFF. The CDR3 DNA reads as TGTGCCAGTAGCCCTAAGGACAGGACACAGTTCTTC.

The chain joins TRBV5-4 to TRBJ2-7; the match to TRBD1 covers 7 bases. The V gene's germline CDR1 is SGHNT and CDR2 YYREEE (reference sequence). CDR3 length equals 15 residues. Unmatched junction bases numbered 7, after V lost 0 bases and J lost 4 bases. This CDR3 reads CASSLGTPGQYEQYF. CDR3 coding DNA: TGTGCCAGCAGCTTGGGGACCCCGGGACAGTACGAGCAGTACTTC.

This clone was seen a handful of times. The V and J genes are TRBV19 and TRBJ1-2, with 7 bases aligning to TRBD1. From germline, CDR1 is LNHDA and CDR2 SQIVND (reference sequence). The CDR3 consists of 12 residues. Trimming removed 10 bases from V and 8 bases from J; junction bases left unmatched: 10. In nucleotides, the CDR3 is TGTGCCAAATTCCAGGGGGGCCAGGGCTACACCTTC. This codes for CAKFQGGQGYTF.

This clone was seen only a few times. The rearrangement uses TRBV7-2 and TRBJ1-5; D is perhaps TRBD1 (6 bases). Germline V gene sequence: CDR1 SGHTA, CDR2 FQGNSA. The CDR3 has 17 residues. V was trimmed by 1 base and J by 0 bases, leaving 13 bases between them. CDR3 protein: CASSLGRGTYSNQPQHF. The CDR3 nucleotides read TGTGCCAGCAGCTTAGGCAGGGGAACTTATAGCAATCAGCCCCAGCATTTT.

This clone was seen a handful of times. The genes are TRBV30 and TRBJ2-3, with D unclear. The CDR3 spans 13 residues. Germline assignment: CDR1 GTSNPN and CDR2 SVGIG (reference sequence). Trimming took off 0 bases at V and 1 base at J, with 5 bases between the two ends. CDR3 sequence: CAWSVSGTDTQYF. The CDR3 region has the DNA TGTGCCTGGAGTGTATCAGGCACAGATACGCAGTATTTT.

The rearrangement joins TRBV27 to TRBJ2-7, with D unclear. The V end lost 7 bases, the J end lost 5 bases, and 9 bases lay between the germline ends. Germline CDR1 is MNHEY and CDR2 is SMNVEV (reference sequence). The CDR3 loop spans 11 amino acids. The CDR3 bases are TGTGCCAGCACCGATCGGGACGAGCAGTACTTC. It specifies CASTDRDEQYF.

The chain links TRBV9 to TRBJ2-3; tentative D call: TRBD2 (6 bases). V lost 4 bases, J lost 5 bases, and 14 bases lay in between. CDR3 length: 14 residues. Germline-derived CDR1 and CDR2 are SGDLS and YYNGEE. CDR3 sequence (DNA): TGTGCCAGCAGCCAGACTAGTGTAATAGATACGCAGTATTTT. Protein product: CASSQTSVIDTQYF. The whole variable domain, filled in from reference TRBV9 and TRBJ2-3, reads DSGVTQTPKHLITATGQRVTLRCSPRSGDLSVYWYQQSLDQGLQFLIQYYNGEERAKGNILERFSAQQFPDLHSELNLSSLELGDSALYFCASSQTSVIDTQYFGPGTRLTVL.

The V call is TRBV29-1, the J call TRBJ1-1, with D possibly TRBD1 on 5 matching bases. CDR1 SQVTM and CDR2 ANQGSEA come from the germline V gene. CDR3 length: 12 residues. The ends were cut back, 7 bases at V and 1 base at J, with 10 bases in the middle. The DNA for the CDR3 is TGCAGCGCCGGCAGGGAGAACACTGAAGCTTTCTTT. It specifies CSAGRENTEAFF.

This clone has only a few counts. CDR3 protein: CASSKGQATNTEAFF. The CDR3 coding sequence is TGCGCCAGCAGCAAGGGACAGGCGACGAACACTGAAGCTTTCTTT. V gene TRBV5-1 combines with J gene TRBJ1-1, with TRBD1 identical over 8 bases. Germline CDR1 is SGHRS and CDR2 is YFSETQ. The junction had 6 bases not matched to a gene; V was cut back by 4 bases and J by 1 base. The CDR3 loop spans 15 amino acids. The full variable domain, rest sourced from reference TRBV5-1 and TRBJ1-1, is KAGVTQTPRYLIKTRGQQVTLSCSPISGHRSVSWYQQTPGQGLQFLFEYFSETQRNKGNFPGRFSGRQFSNSRSEMNVSTLELGDSALYLCASSKGQATNTEAFFGQGTRLTVV.

The chain couples TRBV18 to TRBJ2-5; possible D gene TRBD2, 6 bases. This CDR3 has 13 amino acids. V gave up 2 bases and J gave up 4 bases, with 8 bases separating them. Germline CDR1 reads KGHSH; CDR2 reads LQKENI. The CDR3 region is CASSPWRGETQYF. DNA for the CDR3: TGTGCCAGCTCACCATGGCGGGGAGAGACCCAGTACTTC.

The sample holds a few counts of this clone. The rearrangement links TRBV5-1 to TRBJ2-7; 9 bases match TRBD2. The V gene's germline CDR1 is SGHRS and CDR2 YFSETQ. The CDR3 totals 17 residues. The junction had 8 bases not matched to a gene; V was cut back by 1 base and J by 0 bases. The CDR3 region is CASSLTWASGISYEQYF. CDR3 sequence (DNA): TGCGCCAGCAGCTTGACCTGGGCTAGCGGGATCTCCTACGAGCAGTACTTC.

This clone showed up just a few times. This sequence joins TRBV2 and TRBJ2-5, with D perhaps TRBD2 (6 bases). CDR1 is SNHLY, CDR2 FYNNEI, per germline. CDR3 length: 14 residues. V lost 6 bases and J 5 bases, leaving 16 bases between the germline ends. The CDR3, as DNA: TGTGCCAGCAGAACTAGCCTGGCAGTTGAGACCCAGTACTTC. Translation gives CASRTSLAVETQYF.

The chain combines TRBV10-3 with TRBJ2-2; possible D gene TRBD2, 5 bases. Germline values: CDR1 ENHRY, CDR2 SYGVKD. Deletions cut 3 bases from V and 6 bases from J, with 11 bases between. The length of the CDR3 is 14 residues. The CDR3 protein is CAISESISAGELFF. For the CDR3, the DNA is TGTGCCATCAGTGAAAGTATTAGCGCCGGGGAGCTGTTTTTT.

This clone has a handful of counts. V gene TRBV5-4 combines with J gene TRBJ1-2; 7 bases agree with TRBD1. The trim removed 5 bases at V and 5 bases at J, leaving 9 bases unmatched. Germline V lookup: CDR1 SGHNT, CDR2 YYREEE (reference sequence). The CDR3 is made up of 14 amino acids. CDR3 sequence reads: CASRVGQADYGYTF. The CDR3 DNA reads TGTGCCAGCAGGGTCGGACAGGCGGATTATGGCTACACCTTC.

The chain combines TRBV27 with TRBJ1-1, with D perhaps TRBD1 (5 bases). This CDR3 region has 14 residues. Germline V gene data show CDR1 as MNHEY and CDR2 as SMNVEV (reference sequence). Trimming took off 2 bases at V and 4 bases at J, with 11 bases between the two ends. The CDR3 loop is CASSLRGQVTEAFF. CDR3 in DNA: TGTGCCAGCAGTTTAAGGGGTCAGGTCACTGAAGCTTTCTTT.